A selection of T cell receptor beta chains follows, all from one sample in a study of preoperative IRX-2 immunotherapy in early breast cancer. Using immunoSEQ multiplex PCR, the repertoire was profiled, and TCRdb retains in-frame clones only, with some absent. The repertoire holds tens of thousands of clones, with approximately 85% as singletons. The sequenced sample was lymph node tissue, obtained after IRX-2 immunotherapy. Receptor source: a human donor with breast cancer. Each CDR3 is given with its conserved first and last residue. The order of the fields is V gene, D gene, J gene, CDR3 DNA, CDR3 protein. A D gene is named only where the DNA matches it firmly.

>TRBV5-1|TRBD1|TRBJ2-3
TGCGCCAGCAGCTTGGTAGGGGGCGAGGAAGATACGCAGTATTTT
CASSLVGGEEDTQYF
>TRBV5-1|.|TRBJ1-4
TGCGCCAGCAGTTCTGGGCCTAAAGAGACTAATGAAAAACTGTTTTTT
CASSSGPKETNEKLFF
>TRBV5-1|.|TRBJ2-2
TGCGCCAGCAGCTGGGAGACAGTTACGAACACCGGGGAGCTGTTTTTT
CASSWETVTNTGELFF
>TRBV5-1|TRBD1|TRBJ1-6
TGCGCCAGCAGCCGATTGGACAGGGACAGTTCACTCCTCCACTTT
CASSRLDRDSSLLHF
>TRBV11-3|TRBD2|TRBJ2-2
TGTGCCAGCAGCCGGAAGCCTGATAGCGGGGCCGGCGAAAACGGGGAGCTGTTTTTT
CASSRKPDSGAGENGELFF
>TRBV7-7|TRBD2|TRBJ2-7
TGTGCCAGCAGCTTAGGCCTTGGGACTAGCGGTGGTTACGAGCAGTACTTC
CASSLGLGTSGGYEQYF
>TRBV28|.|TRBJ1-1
TGTGCCAGCAGGCGGGGCTTGGACACTGAAGCTTTCTTT
CASRRGLDTEAFF
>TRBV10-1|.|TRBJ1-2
TGCGCCAGCAGTGAGTCGACCGGGAAGGGCTACACCTTC
CASSESTGKGYTF
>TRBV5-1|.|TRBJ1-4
TGCGCCAGCAGCTTGGGGGGGCAGCGTTTTAATGAAAAACTGTTTTTT
CASSLGGQRFNEKLFF
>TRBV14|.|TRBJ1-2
TGTGCCAGCAGCCAAGATTTTTCCGGGGGCTACACCTTC
CASSQDFSGGYTF
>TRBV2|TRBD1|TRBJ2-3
TGTGCCAGCAGTAAGCAGGGGGTTCTCCCAGATACGCAGTATTTT
CASSKQGVLPDTQYF